These 16 T cell receptor beta chains were all obtained from the same sample, sequenced in a study of blood T cell repertoires in COVID-19. TCRdb keeps only in-frame clones here, not all; method: immunoSEQ multiplex PCR. The sample has about 73,000 clones; around 81% are singletons. The sample was peripheral blood. These receptor sequences come from a human donor in a cohort sampled during active COVID-19.

In nucleotides, the CDR3 is TGTGCCAGCAGCTCCGGGGCGAGCGGGGTTAGGGAGCAGTTCTTC. This encodes CASSSGASGVREQFF. V usage is TRBV5-5 and J usage is TRBJ2-1; TRBD2 agrees at 7 bases. Per germline, CDR1 SGHKS and CDR2 YYEKEE (reference sequence). J lost 10 bases, V lost 3 bases, and 13 bases had no gene match. The CDR3 runs to 15 residues.

The chain is built from TRBV5-5 and TRBJ2-2; TRBD1 aligns across 8 bases. The V gene end was trimmed by 3 bases and the J gene end by 7 bases; junction bases not matched to a gene: 17. The germline V gene has CDR1 SGHKS and CDR2 YYEKEE (reference sequence). This CDR3 is built from 18 residues. Here the CDR3 reads CASSSRPSGQGAVGELFF. CDR3 bases: TGTGCCAGCAGCTCCAGGCCGTCCGGACAGGGAGCGGTCGGGGAGCTGTTTTTT. Together with reference TRBV5-5 and TRBJ2-2, the CDR3 gives the full variable domain: DAGVTQSPTHLIKTRGQQVTLRCSPISGHKSVSWYQQVLGQGPQFIFQYYEKEERGRGNFPDRFSARQFPNYSSELNVNALLLGDSALYLCASSSRPSGQGAVGELFFGEGSRLTVL.

V gene TRBV10-3 combines with J gene TRBJ2-1, with TRBD1 identical over 7 bases. V shed 9 bases, J shed 0 bases, and the junction held 5 bases outside the gene matches. Germline CDR1 ENHRY, CDR2 SYGVKD. This CDR3 is 14 amino acids long. CDR3 in amino acids: CAIAPGGSYNEQFF. Here the CDR3 DNA reads TGTGCCATTGCCCCAGGGGGCTCCTACAATGAGCAGTTCTTC.

Concerning this clone: Within the sample, other DNA sequences also encode this same CDR3. V gene TRBV6-2 or TRBV6-3 combines with J gene TRBJ2-7, with a possible D match to TRBD2 (6 bases). This CDR3 is built from 14 residues. V was pared by 5 bases and J by 2 bases, with 13 bases between. Germline V gene sequence: CDR1 MNHEY, CDR2 SVGEGT. In DNA, the CDR3 is TGTGCCAGCAGTCGTCCGGGACTGGCCTACGAGCAGTACTTC. It translates to CASSRPGLAYEQYF.

The chain recombines TRBV27 with TRBJ1-5, with D unresolved. The V and J ends lost 7 bases and 7 bases respectively, with 20 bases between them. There are 15 residues in the CDR3. CDR1 is MNHEY, CDR2 SMNVEV, per germline (reference sequence). For the CDR3, the DNA is TGTGCCAGCAAGCCGGGAAGGTGGGCGGGACAGCCCCAGCATTTT. Amino acid sequence: CASKPGRWAGQPQHF.

The chain carries TRBV5-4 and TRBJ2-5; 8 bases align to TRBD2. Unmatched junction bases numbered 6, after V lost 5 bases and J lost 0 bases. From germline, CDR1 is SGHNT and CDR2 YYREEE (reference sequence). The CDR3 is 15 amino acids. The CDR3 sequence is CASRRSGAYQETQYF. The CDR3 region has the DNA TGTGCCAGCAGGCGTAGCGGGGCCTACCAAGAGACCCAGTACTTC.

The rearrangement uses TRBV7-9 and TRBJ2-5; 9 bases are a match to TRBD2. This CDR3 region has 14 residues. Germline-derived CDR1 and CDR2 are SEHNR and FQNEAQ (reference sequence). V was clipped by 2 bases and J by 3 bases; unmatched bases: 1. As DNA, the CDR3 is TGTGCCAGCAGCTTACTAGCGGGAAAAGAGACCCAGTACTTC. Translated: CASSLLAGKETQYF.

Sample share makes this clone medium-sized. V is TRBV25-1 and J is TRBJ1-6; D call uncertain. Germline loops: CDR1 MGHDK, CDR2 SYGVNS. The CDR3 runs 13 residues. Trimming stripped 6 bases from V and 7 bases from J, with 10 bases between. CDR3 nucleotide sequence: TGTGCCAGCAGCCAAGCCGGGAATTCACCCCTCCACTTT. Its protein is CASSQAGNSPLHF.

V is TRBV18 and J is TRBJ1-4; D uncertain. CDR1 KGHSH and CDR2 LQKENI come from the germline V gene. There are 15 residues in the CDR3. Trimming removed 2 bases from V and 3 bases from J, with 10 bases in between. CDR3 loop: CASSPYLTPNEKLFF. The CDR3 DNA sequence: TGTGCCAGCTCACCATATCTTACACCTAATGAAAAACTGTTTTTT.

The chain links TRBV5-1 to TRBJ2-1; D may be TRBD1 (6 bases). This CDR3 has 14 residues. The V end lost 2 bases, the J end lost 6 bases, and 12 bases lay between the germline ends. CDR1 and CDR2 from the germline V gene are SGHRS and YFSETQ. This CDR3 reads CASSFGRDTNEQFF. CDR3 DNA: TGCGCCAGCAGCTTTGGTCGGGACACCAATGAGCAGTTCTTC.

The rearrangement joins TRBV5-1 to TRBJ1-2, with TRBD1 matching over 7 bases. The CDR3 is made up of 13 amino acids. The germline V gene has CDR1 SGHRS and CDR2 YFSETQ. Unmatched junction bases numbered 2, after V lost 0 bases and J lost 6 bases. The CDR3: CASSLEGTDGYTF. The CDR3 DNA reads as TGCGCCAGCAGCTTGGAGGGGACAGATGGCTACACCTTC. The whole variable domain, remainder taken from reference TRBV5-1 and TRBJ1-2, is KAGVTQTPRYLIKTRGQQVTLSCSPISGHRSVSWYQQTPGQGLQFLFEYFSETQRNKGNFPGRFSGRQFSNSRSEMNVSTLELGDSALYLCASSLEGTDGYTFGSGTRLTVV.

The chain uses TRBV5-5 and TRBJ1-6; TRBD1 matches at 10 bases. Germline V lookup: CDR1 SGHKS, CDR2 YYEKEE (reference sequence). V lost 0 bases, J lost 7 bases, and 4 bases stayed unmatched. The CDR3 is 16 residues long. The CDR3 DNA sequence: TGTGCCAGCAGCTTGGCCCGGGACAGGGGAAATTCACCCCTCCACTTT. Its translation: CASSLARDRGNSPLHF.

This clone appeared many times. J is TRBJ2-3 and V is TRBV6-2 or TRBV6-3, with TRBD2 matching over 7 bases. V was pared by 5 bases and J by 2 bases, with 7 bases of the junction left unmatched. This CDR3 is built from 15 residues. Germline-derived CDR1 and CDR2 are MNHEY and SVGEGT. This CDR3 reads CASSKPAGSTDTQYF. CDR3 sequence (DNA): TGTGCCAGCAGTAAACCAGCGGGATCCACAGATACGCAGTATTTT.

The rearrangement links TRBV19 to TRBJ1-6, with 11 bases fitting TRBD1. The CDR3 is 16 residues long. The junction had 4 bases not matched to a gene; V was cut back by 3 bases and J by 6 bases. CDR1 and CDR2 from the germline V gene are LNHDA and SQIVND (reference sequence). CDR3 sequence reads: CASSITGTGGNSPLHF. The CDR3 nucleotides read TGTGCCAGTAGTATTACCGGGACAGGGGGTAATTCACCCCTCCACTTT. The whole variable domain, remainder taken from reference TRBV19 and TRBJ1-6, is DGGITQSPKYLFRKEGQNVTLSCEQNLNHDAMYWYRQDPGQGLRLIYYSQIVNDFQKGDIAEGYSVSREKKESFPLTVTSAQKNPTAFYLCASSITGTGGNSPLHFGNGTRLTVT.

The chain couples TRBV9 to TRBJ2-5; D gene ambiguous. The CDR3 is made up of 14 amino acids. V lost 0 bases and J 4 bases, leaving 10 bases between the germline ends. CDR1 SGDLS and CDR2 YYNGEE come from the germline V gene. CDR3 sequence (DNA): TGTGCCAGCAGCGTAGGGCTATCGGGAGAGACCCAGTACTTC. Translating it yields CASSVGLSGETQYF.

The chain recombines TRBV18 with TRBJ2-5; 7 bases align to TRBD1. Germline CDR1 reads KGHSH; CDR2 reads LQKENI. The CDR3 consists of 17 residues. V was pared by 1 base and J by 2 bases, with 10 bases of the junction left unmatched. The chain's CDR3 is CASSPLRAGGKQETQYF. The CDR3 nucleotides read TGTGCCAGCTCACCACTCCGCGCAGGGGGTAAACAAGAGACCCAGTACTTC. The full variable domain, completed using reference TRBV18 and TRBJ2-5, is NAGVMQNPRHLVRRRGQEARLRCSPMKGHSHVYWYRQLPEEGLKFMVYLQKENIIDESGMPKERFSAEFPKEGPSILRIQQVVRGDSAAYFCASSPLRAGGKQETQYFGPGTRLLVL.